The subject of this entry is one T cell receptor (beta chain). What this receptor recognizes is not known. Base qualities are not recorded, but no much larger clone differs from it by a single base. The receptor library was made with the immunoSEQ multiplex PCR assay. For the multiplex PCR, a mixture combining 60 forward primers for TCR Vbeta segments and 13 reverse primers for TCR Jbeta segments was used. The CDR3 region of rearranged TCR beta genes was amplified from genomic DNA by a multiplex PCR assay. On the Illumina HiSeq System, the amplified TCR beta libraries were sequenced as 87-base-pair reads. The study's processing was this. In a later analysis, tens of millions of unique TCR beta chains were counted across the roughly 610 repertoires, and around 11 million of these chains were shared by at least two donors. Raw reads were error-corrected and collapsed into unique sequences by a nearest-neighbor algorithm in which closely related sequences were merged to remove PCR and sequencing errors. Alignment of CDR3 sequences to IMGT reference sequences was used to assign V, D and J gene segments. For a sequence to be retained, at least a six-nucleotide match to both a V gene segment and a J gene segment was required. A rearrangement counted as productive if the CDR3 had no stop codons and remained in frame with V and J, and every other rearrangement counted as non-productive. Following IMGT convention, CDR3 was defined as the stretch from the second conserved V-encoded cysteine up to the conserved J-encoded phenylalanine. The earlier analysis of a few hundred of the donors excluded sequences that lacked an unambiguous match to a single V gene segment. In an earlier analysis of some 590 of the donors, V segments were called functional above 56.7% productive rearrangements and were called segregating when the between-donor standard deviation exceeded 5%. A statistical classification framework was built for diagnosing cytomegalovirus status from the catalog of TCR beta chain sequences. A later analysis assigned V and J genes by comparing TCR nucleotide sequences with IMGT/GENE-DB human TR gene sequences. The TCRdist pipeline was used in a later analysis to assign CDR3 sequences and most-parsimonious VDJ recombination scenarios. In a later analysis, each TCR beta chain was defined by its CDR3 amino acid sequence together with its V-gene family, and reads lacking a unique V-gene family were excluded. In a later analysis, several hundred highly shared, low-generation-probability nucleotide sequences were removed to address suspected cross-contamination and a sequencing artifact. In a later analysis, a clonal expansion index for each public chain was calculated from normalized within-repertoire ranks of inferred template counts. Generation probabilities in a later analysis came from a VDJ recombination model fitted to out-of-frame rearrangements, and those results were checked against IGoR. A later analysis scored TCR-TCR, TCR-HLA and TCR-CMV co-occurrence with hypergeometric tests, applying a repertoire-size bias correction to TCR pairs. To estimate false discovery rates, a later analysis permuted the HLA or CMV assignments 20 times. A later analysis grouped co-occurring TCRs with DBSCAN, adding TCRdist sequence similarity when clustering within HLA-allele-positive subsets. For co-occurrence clustering, repertoires with fewer than 30,000 or more than 120,000 public chains were excluded, along with 4 to 6 repertoires with anomalous nucleotide sharing. This is the immuneACCESS table as TCRdb keeps it, with only in-frame sequences that have V and J called. A part of the clones is gone; compared with another copy, unresolved V genes explain less than half, and the rest is unexplained. The DNA gave D and trimming, while V, J and clone size come from that table. This sample has around 160,000 clones in its table, and about 83% of those were observed once. Around an eighth of the sample goes to the ten largest clones.

The cohort consisted of 600 to 750 healthy bone marrow donors. All cohort members were sampled while nominally healthy, although unrecorded immune exposures were likely present. The donor tested CMV seropositive, placing the donor among the 250 to 300 seropositive members of the cohort. Every donor gave a peripheral blood sample, and the peripheral blood mononuclear cells from that sample were used for TCR beta sequencing. Genomic DNA extraction from the blood cell samples was performed with the Qiagen DNeasy Blood Extraction Kit. The sample comes from a study of cytomegalovirus exposure and HLA in healthy donors (dated 2017 in TCRdb). Turning to the overall study: An earlier analysis of several hundred of the donors reported over 250 Gb of sequence data and about 120 million unique TCR beta sequences obtained from around 180 million T cells. An early release that covered 640 HLA-typed donors contained approximately 300 gigabases of sequencing data and 80 million or so unique TCR sequences. Among the roughly 430 genotyped donors, 75% to 90% belonged to the genetic ancestry cluster associated with self-reported Caucasian donors. The study aimed to test whether cataloging public T cell receptors could reveal signatures of past pathogen exposure. The study profiled the T cell repertoires of about 640 subjects by immunosequencing and related them to cytomegalovirus serostatus. Along with the 666-subject first cohort, a separate validation cohort of over 90 different subjects was used. To predict cytomegalovirus infection status, the study brought together high-throughput TCR immunosequencing, statistical association of individual TCRs with disease status, and machine learning. In a later analysis, previously published TCR beta repertoires from 550 to 700 donors were re-analyzed and high-resolution HLA genotyping was added so that TCR occurrence patterns could be studied. In the later analysis, no new phenotypic data were used to find candidate immune exposures; instead, reliance was placed on TCR beta sequences and their occurrence across donors. In an earlier analysis of roughly 580 of the donors, high-throughput TCR beta sequencing was used to judge whether each TCR beta V gene segment behaved as functional or pseudogenic. Donor age, sex, ethnicity and CMV serostatus were compiled alongside the repertoire data. A later genetic analysis took genome-wide SNP genotypes for about three fifths of the 666 donors and used that subset as a discovery cohort. Every discovery cohort repertoire had been produced on one sequencing platform. HLA typing included class I and class II loci at four-digit resolution. Typing coverage varied by locus: roughly 629-640 donors for A, B, C, DRB1 and DQB1; roughly 560 for DQA1; approximately 610 for DPA1; 450 to 480 for DPB1. About 5 DR-DQ haplotypes were handled as single units for association and clustering, since linkage in the cohort was strong. Across about 380 genotyped donors of the cohort, an average of roughly 230,000 unique TCR beta nucleotide sequences per donor were sequenced, and approximately 17% of those sequences were non-productive.

Summary of the overall study and its limitations: The authors suggested that the approach could potentially be extended to other disease states and immunological phenotypes. A cluster of highly shared sequence variants was judged likely to be a technical artifact of the sequencing pipeline. Correlated functional status among segregating V segments might be attributable to linkage disequilibrium, but an unknown experimental factor could not be ruled out. A further reported finding was that TCR beta sequences accurately predicted the HLA-A and HLA-B alleles for most subjects in the first cohort. In both the original and validation cohorts, the classifier was reported to diagnose cytomegalovirus status with high specificity and sensitivity. A later analysis reported that several top co-occurrence clusters appeared linked to parvovirus B19, influenza, CMV and Epstein-Barr virus. V-gene and J-gene trimming of TCR beta chains was associated with a missense DCLRE1C variant in a later genetic analysis, and the association was replicated in an independent cohort. In vitro tests confirmed that a few of the cytomegalovirus-associated TCR beta chains recognize cytomegalovirus antigens. Immune exposure information for the cohort was limited to CMV serostatus. Assigning TCR associations to individual alleles was difficult when HLA alleles, especially DR and DQ, strongly co-occurred. Specific HLA alleles were associated with 15,000 to 20,000 TCR beta sequences at a false discovery rate of 0.05 in a later analysis. Most CMV-associated TCR beta chains appeared to be HLA-restricted in a later analysis, and the HLA associations seemed to be driven largely by CMV exposure. Presence/absence analyses assumed roughly uniform sequencing depth across donors, an assumption that may not hold. This cohort had only TCR beta chains sequenced, and the lack of alpha or paired-chain data limited which features could be detected. A later analysis found that TCR association rates varied across HLA loci, with DRB1 alleles showing the most associated TCRs and HLA-C alleles the fewest. The 87-base-pair reads could not distinguish some IMGT-functional V segments, including TRBV6-2 and TRBV6-3, so those segments were excluded. The study listed approximately 150 TCR beta chains as associated with cytomegalovirus. Because HLA typing was missing for some donors at each locus, association tests included only the typed subset. Broadly in line with IMGT annotations, most TCR beta V segments showed up in productive rearrangements about 90% or about 30% of the time in an earlier analysis of around 550 of the donors. Most TCR sequences were observed very rarely across donors, whereas some public TCRs were present in many individuals. Compared with the approximately 710-donor mean, donors in an Asian-associated ancestry cluster had fewer N-insertions in productive TCRs, according to a later genetic analysis. The earlier analysis of approximately 590 of the donors excluded fewer than 20 rarely observed V segments, including chromosome 9 orphons, because counts were too low. In a later analysis, HLA-associated TCR beta chains were found to be more clonally expanded and to have lower generation probabilities than equally common non-associated chains.

The CDR3 goes from the cysteine to the phenylalanine over 14 residues. Only the CDR3 portion is preserved as DNA: 42 bases, with reading frame beginning at the first base. Looking up the germline V gene (reference sequence) yields CDR1 MNHEY and CDR2 SMNVEV. Trimming costs V 2 bases and J 0 bases, and their ends lie 5 bases apart. This chain joins TRBV27 to TRBJ2-1; the D gene lacks a confident call. This clonotype was sampled from a man aged 40-50 years in good health and CMV-seropositive. Sequencing was performed on PBMCs. The sequenced DNA: TGTGCCAGCAGTTTAGTTAACTCCTACAATGAGCAGTTCTTC. It is translated as CASSLVNSYNEQFF.